The sequence of this T cell receptor beta chain was determined in a study of cytotoxic CD8 clonotypes in ibrutinib-treated CLL. In the study overall: With a range of 6 to 36, the median treatment time before response samples were taken was over 9 months. The average sample held roughly 250,000 productive templates and tens of thousands of productive rearrangements.

Overall study findings and caveats: Sample timing was unmatched between remission and later-progressing patients; lymph nodes unstudied.

Profiling relied on immunoSEQ multiplex PCR, and the TCRdb table lists in-frame clones only, not all of them. In the table there are about 130,000 clones, around 84% of which are singletons. Trimming took 1 base from V and 0 from J, leaving 6 bases between them. There are 15 residues in the CDR3. Germline-derived CDR1 and CDR2 are LGHNA and YSLEER. To note about this clone: No antigen is known for it.

This clonotype originated in a human donor with chronic lymphocytic leukemia. This rearrangement joins TRBV4-3 to TRBJ2-2; the D gene is possibly TRBD2 (6 bases). The starting material was PBMCs, obtained after 24 months of ibrutinib treatment. As DNA, the CDR3 is TGCGCCAGCAGCCAAGCGGGGGCGAACACCGGGGAGCTGTTTTTT. Protein sequence: CASSQAGANTGELFF.